This TCR beta chain was identified during a study of blood T cell repertoires in COVID-19. This clone appeared a few times. In the source study's methods: How many nucleated cells were present was estimated from reference gene primer amplification. TCRdb keeps only in-frame clones here, not all; method: immunoSEQ multiplex PCR. D and trimming were read from the DNA, whereas the V and J calls and clone size are those reported in that table. In the table there are around 81,000 clones, around 90% of which are singletons. The source material was peripheral blood. The origin of this receptor is an elderly woman with acute or convalescent COVID-19.

CDR3: CASSSRVGNEQFF. The CDR3 DNA follows: TGTGCCAGCAGTTCTCGCGTTGGTAATGAGCAGTTCTTC. The chain couples TRBV6-2 or TRBV6-3 to TRBJ2-1; D call uncertain. Germline values: CDR1 MNHEY, CDR2 SVGEGT. The CDR3 runs to 13 residues. Trimming cost V 4 bases and J 7 bases, with 11 bases left between them.